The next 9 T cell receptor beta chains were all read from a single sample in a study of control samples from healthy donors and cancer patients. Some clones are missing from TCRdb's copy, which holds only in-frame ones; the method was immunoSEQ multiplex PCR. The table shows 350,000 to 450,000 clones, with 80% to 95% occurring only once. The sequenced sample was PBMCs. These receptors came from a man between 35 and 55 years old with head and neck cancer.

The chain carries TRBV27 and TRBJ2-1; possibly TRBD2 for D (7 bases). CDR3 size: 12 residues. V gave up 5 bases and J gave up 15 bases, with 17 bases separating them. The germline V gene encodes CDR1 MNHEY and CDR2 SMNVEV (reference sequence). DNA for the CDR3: TGTGCCAGCAGTCGGATTAGGGGGGGTTGGTTCTTC. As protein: CASSRIRGGWFF.

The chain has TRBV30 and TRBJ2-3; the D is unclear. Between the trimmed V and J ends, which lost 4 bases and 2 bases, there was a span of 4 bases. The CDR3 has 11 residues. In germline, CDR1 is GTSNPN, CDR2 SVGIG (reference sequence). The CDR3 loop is CAWTLTDTQYF. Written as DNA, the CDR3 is TGTGCCTGGACTCTCACAGATACGCAGTATTTT. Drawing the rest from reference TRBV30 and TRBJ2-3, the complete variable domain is SQTIHQWPATLVQPVGSPLSLECTVEGTSNPNLYWYRQAAGRGLQLLFYSVGIGQISSEVPQNLSASRPQDRQFILSSKKLLLSDSGFYLCAWTLTDTQYFGPGTRLTVL.

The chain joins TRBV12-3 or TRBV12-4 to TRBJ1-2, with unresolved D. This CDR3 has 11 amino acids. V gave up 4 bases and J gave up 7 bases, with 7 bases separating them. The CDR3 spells CASSSRSGYTF. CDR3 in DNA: TGTGCCAGCAGTTCCCGTAGTGGCTACACCTTC.

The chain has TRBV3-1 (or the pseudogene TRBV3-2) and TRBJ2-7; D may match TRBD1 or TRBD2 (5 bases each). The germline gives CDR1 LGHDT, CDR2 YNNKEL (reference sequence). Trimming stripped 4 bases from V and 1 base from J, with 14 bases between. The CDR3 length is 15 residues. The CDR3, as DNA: TGTGCCAGCAGCCTATCGGTGGGGGTTTCCTACGAGCAGTACTTC. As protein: CASSLSVGVSYEQYF.

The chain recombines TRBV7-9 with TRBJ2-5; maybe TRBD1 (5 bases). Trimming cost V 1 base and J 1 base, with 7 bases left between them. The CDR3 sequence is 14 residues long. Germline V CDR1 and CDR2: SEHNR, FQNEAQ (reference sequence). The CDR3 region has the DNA TGTGCCAGCAGCTTAGTAGGGGCCCAAGAGACCCAGTACTTC. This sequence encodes CASSLVGAQETQYF.

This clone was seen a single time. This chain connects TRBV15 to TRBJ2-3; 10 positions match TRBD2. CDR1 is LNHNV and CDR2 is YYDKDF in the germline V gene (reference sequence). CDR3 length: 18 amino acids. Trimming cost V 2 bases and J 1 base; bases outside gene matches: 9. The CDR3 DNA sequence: TGTGCCACCAGCAGACGGCTAGCGGGGGTTACTGGCACAGATACGCAGTATTTT. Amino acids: CATSRRLAGVTGTDTQYF.

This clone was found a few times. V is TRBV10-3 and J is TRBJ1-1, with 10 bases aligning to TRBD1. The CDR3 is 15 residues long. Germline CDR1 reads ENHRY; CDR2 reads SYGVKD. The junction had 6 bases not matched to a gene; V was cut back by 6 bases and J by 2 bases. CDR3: CAIRRQGAGNTEAFF. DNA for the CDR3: TGTGCCATCAGGCGACAGGGGGCGGGAAACACTGAAGCTTTCTTT.

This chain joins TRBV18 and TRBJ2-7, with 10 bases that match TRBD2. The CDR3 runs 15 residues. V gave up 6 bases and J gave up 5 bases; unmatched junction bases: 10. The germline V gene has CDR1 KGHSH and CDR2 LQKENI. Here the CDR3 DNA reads TGTGCCAGCTCCCCGACTAGCGGGCTCGCCCACGAGCAGTACTTC. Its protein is CASSPTSGLAHEQYF.

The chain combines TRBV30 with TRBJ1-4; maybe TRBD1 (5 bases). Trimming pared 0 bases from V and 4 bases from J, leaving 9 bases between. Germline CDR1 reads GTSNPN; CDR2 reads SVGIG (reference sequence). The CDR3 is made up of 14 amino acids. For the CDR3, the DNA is TGTGCCTGGAGTGTACAGAGGGGTAATGAAAAACTGTTTTTT. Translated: CAWSVQRGNEKLFF.